The T cell receptor beta chain described here comes from a study of T cell responses to AZD1222 COVID-19 vaccine. Notes on the study in general: None of the repertoires were sampled until the peak T cell response had passed. Along spike, vaccine-associated CD4 TCRs were found throughout, with dominance at 160-218 and 743-854.

Comment on this clone: Its target is unknown.

Profiling relied on immunoSEQ multiplex PCR, and the TCRdb table lists in-frame clones only, not all of them. The data hold 250,000 to 300,000 clones, with around 92% observed a single time. V shed 1 base and J 3 bases; nucleotides not matched to a gene: 4. Germline CDR1 reads MDHEN; CDR2 reads SYDVKM. The CDR3 runs 15 residues. The TCR sequence derives from an adult who received the AZD1222 COVID-19 vaccine. The sample here was peripheral blood, taken 28 days after the second AZD1222 dose. The chain recombines TRBV28 with TRBJ2-7; 9 nucleotides align to TRBD2. The CDR3 reads CASSLSASGNYEQYF. Here the CDR3 DNA reads TGTGCCAGCAGTTTATCGGCTAGCGGGAACTACGAGCAGTACTTC.